The clone carrying this T cell receptor (beta chain) appeared once. This sample is drawn from a study of cytomegalovirus exposure and HLA in healthy donors. The PCR employed 60 Vbeta primers together with 13 Jbeta primers. The table came from immunoSEQ multiplex PCR; TCRdb's copy has only in-frame clones and leaves some out. The repertoire has 100,000 to 150,000 clones, approximately 80% of them found once; the top ten carry 1.5%. This CDR3 is built from 13 residues. From germline, CDR1 is SGDLS and CDR2 YYNGEE. J was trimmed by 6 bases and V by 3 bases; bases with no gene match: 4. This chain joins TRBV9 and TRBJ1-2; 8 bases line up with TRBD1. The sequencing input was PBMCs. This TCR came from a woman between 18 and 29 years old in good health and CMV-seronegative. Here the CDR3 reads CASSATGVDGYTF. DNA of the CDR3: TGTGCCAGCAGCGCGACAGGGGTCGATGGCTACACCTTC.